These 9 T cell receptor beta chains were all obtained from the same sample, sequenced in a study of identical twins (dated by TCRdb to 2016 to 2017). The method behind the library was 5' RACE. The sequencer listed for this sample is Illumina HiSeq 2000. TCRdb ran its own pipeline on the public reads, namely fastp trimming at Q25 and MiXCR clone calling, and kept in-frame beta chains. Each CDR3 protein appears once, grouped with its most common genes and DNA. This sample lists around 670,000 distinct CDR3 sequences; 5.5% to 6.5% were detected once. Roughly 1.8% of the sample is in the top ten clones. The material sequenced was naive T cells sorted from blood. Read against the paper, the sample's cell subset or site label means: cells isolated with a human naive T-cell isolation kit. Receptors originate from a man between 18 and 35 years old in good health.

This clonotype was found a few times. J is TRBJ2-1 and V is TRBV12-3 or TRBV12-4; the match to TRBD1 covers 7 bases. Trimming removed 1 base from V and 1 base from J; junction bases left unmatched: 4. The CDR3 is 16 amino acids. As DNA, the CDR3 is TGTGCCAGCAGTTTAGAAACAGGGGTTTCCTACAATGAGCAGTTCTTC. This gives the protein CASSLETGVSYNEQFF.

This clonotype has ten or more counts. The chain combines TRBV5-1 with TRBJ1-4; tentatively, D is TRBD1 (5 bases). Trimming shortened V by 4 bases and J by 6 bases, and 13 bases separated the two germline ends. The CDR3 sequence is 14 residues long. CDR1 SGHRS and CDR2 YFSETQ come from the germline V gene. CDR3: CASSPRDGDEKLFF. CDR3 bases: TGCGCCAGCAGCCCCAGGGACGGAGATGAAAAACTGTTTTTT.

This clonotype was seen at least ten times. This rearrangement joins TRBV12-3 or TRBV12-4 to TRBJ2-5; TRBD1 matches at 8 bases. V was pared by 6 bases and J by 4 bases, with 13 bases of the junction left unmatched. CDR3 length: 16 residues. The CDR3 reads CASRLRGSGQGETQYF. CDR3 bases: TGTGCCAGCAGACTCCGGGGGAGCGGACAGGGAGAGACCCAGTACTTC.

J is TRBJ2-6 and V is TRBV6-2 or TRBV6-3; D could derive from TRBD1 or TRBD2 (5 bases each). The CDR3 length is 17 residues. Germline loops: CDR1 MNHEY, CDR2 SVGEGT. The V and J ends lost 6 bases and 0 bases respectively, with 15 bases between them. As DNA, the CDR3 is TGTGCCAGCAGCCAAACAGGAGGAACCTCTGGGGCCAACGTCCTGACTTTC. Protein sequence: CASSQTGGTSGANVLTF.

This clonotype has ten or more counts. This sequence joins TRBV7-7 and TRBJ2-2; 12 bases are shared with TRBD1. The CDR3 totals 17 residues. The junction had 1 base not matched to a gene; V was cut back by 0 bases and J by 2 bases. CDR1 is SSHAT, CDR2 FNYEAQ, per germline (reference sequence). CDR3 sequence: CASSLAGTGGNTGELFF. CDR3 DNA: TGTGCCAGCAGCTTAGCCGGGACAGGGGGCAACACCGGGGAGCTGTTTTTT.

This clonotype was recorded many times. The gene calls are TRBV7-8 and TRBJ1-2; no firm D call. Germline loops: CDR1 SGHVS, CDR2 FQNEAQ. CDR3 length equals 13 residues. V was trimmed by 3 bases and J by 10 bases, leaving 15 bases between them. In DNA, the CDR3 is TGTGCCAGCAGCTTGGGCACTTCAATGGACTACACCTTC. Translated, it gives CASSLGTSMDYTF.

This clonotype was picked up many times. V is TRBV7-2 and J is TRBJ2-7; D is ambiguous. The CDR3 length is 14 residues. Germline CDR1 reads SGHTA; CDR2 reads FQGNSA. Trimming stripped 0 bases from V and 2 bases from J, with 8 bases between. For the CDR3, the DNA is TGTGCCAGCAGCTTAGCCAGAACACCCTACGAGCAGTACTTC. Translation gives CASSLARTPYEQYF.

The V and J genes are TRBV12-3 or TRBV12-4 and TRBJ2-1; 11 nucleotides line up with TRBD1. The CDR3 runs 17 residues. With V trimmed by 3 bases and J by 4 bases, 8 bases remained unmatched. In DNA form, the CDR3 reads TGTGCCAGCAGTTTGCCGGAGGGGACAGGGGGTTACAATGAGCAGTTCTTC. It encodes CASSLPEGTGGYNEQFF.

V is TRBV3-1 and J is TRBJ2-2, with 10 nucleotides matching TRBD2. V was clipped by 4 bases and J by 3 bases; unmatched bases: 5. Germline assignment: CDR1 LGHDT and CDR2 YNNKEL (reference sequence). The CDR3 length is 16 residues. CDR3 bases: TGTGCCAGCAGCCGTACTAGCGGGATAGACACCGGGGAGCTGTTTTTT. This sequence encodes CASSRTSGIDTGELFF.